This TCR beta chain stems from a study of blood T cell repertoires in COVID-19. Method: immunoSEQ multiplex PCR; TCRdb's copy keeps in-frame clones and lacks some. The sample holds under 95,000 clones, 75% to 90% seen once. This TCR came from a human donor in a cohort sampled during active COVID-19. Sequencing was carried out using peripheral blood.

Written as DNA, the CDR3 is TGTGCCAGCAGCACACAGGGGGCTAACTCACCCCTCCACTTT. It is translated as CASSTQGANSPLHF. The V gene is TRBV3-1 (or the pseudogene TRBV3-2), the J gene TRBJ1-6; 9 nucleotides match TRBD1. Unmatched junction bases numbered 6, after V lost 5 bases and J lost 10 bases. The CDR3 totals 14 residues. CDR1 is LGHDT and CDR2 is YNNKEL in the germline V gene (reference sequence).